Each of the 28 T cell receptor beta chains below was sequenced from the same sample in a study of Graves' ophthalmopathy and Graves' hyperthyroidism. From RNA, the CDR3 regions of TCR beta chains were amplified and sequenced. Second-round multiplex PCR came after first-round RT-PCR with HTBI primers. TCRdb fed the multiplex PCR reads into MiXCR, producing one record per CDR3 protein. The sample holds about 660,000 distinct CDR3 sequences, about two fifths seen once. Sequenced: peripheral blood. The source is an adult man with Graves' ophthalmopathy.

Regarding this clonotype: Germline is not matched at one junction end, which may reflect a read error. This chain uses TRBV7-9 with TRBJ2-7; 8 bases fit TRBD2. Germline values: CDR1 SEHNR, CDR2 FQNEAQ (reference sequence). The CDR3 runs 15 residues. Here the CDR3 DNA reads TGCGCCAGCAGCGCGGGACTAGGAAGCTCCTACGAGCAGTACTTC. Its protein product is CASSAGLGSSYEQYF.

This chain links TRBV5-6 with TRBJ1-2, with 7 bases identical to TRBD1. The CDR3 extends over 13 amino acids. V shed 4 bases and J 7 bases; nucleotides not matched to a gene: 7. Looked up from germline, CDR1 is SGHDT and CDR2 is YYEEEE. Here the CDR3 DNA reads TGTGCCAGCAGCCGGAACAGGGGCACTGGCTACACCTTC. It encodes CASSRNRGTGYTF.

The V call is TRBV12-3 or TRBV12-4, the J call TRBJ1-5, with unresolved D. V dropped 3 bases and J dropped 5 bases, with 11 bases sitting between them. The CDR3 length is 14 residues. CDR3 nucleotides: TGTGCCAGCAGTTTTGGGCGCGGGGATCAGCCCCAGCATTTT. It encodes CASSFGRGDQPQHF.

This clonotype showed up just a few times. This sequence joins TRBV29-1 and TRBJ2-5; TRBD2 matches 9 bases. The germline V gene has CDR1 SQVTM and CDR2 ANQGSEA. V shed 4 bases and J 2 bases; nucleotides not matched to a gene: 8. The CDR3 sequence is 15 residues long. The CDR3 protein is CSVGVLAGGQETQYF. In DNA form, the CDR3 reads TGCAGCGTTGGAGTTTTGGCGGGAGGGCAAGAGACCCAGTACTTC.

This chain uses TRBV25-1 with TRBJ1-1, with a weak D call TRBD1 (5 bases). V was pared by 4 bases and J by 5 bases, with 11 bases between. Per the germline V gene, CDR1 is MGHDK and CDR2 is SYGVNS. The CDR3 spans 13 residues. DNA for the CDR3: TGTGCCAGCAGTGGAGGGGTGGTGACTGAAGCTTTCTTT. Its translation: CASSGGVVTEAFF.

Concerning this clonotype itself: A read error may explain this, as a much larger clone is one base away. The chain joins TRBV11-2 to TRBJ2-5; 14 bases align to TRBD2. This CDR3 spans 16 amino acids. The V gene's germline CDR1 is SGHAT and CDR2 FQNNGV. J lost 4 bases, V lost 5 bases, and 6 bases had no gene match. This chain's CDR3 is CASSTGLAGEVETQYF. The CDR3 DNA reads TGTGCCAGCAGCACGGGACTAGCGGGGGAGGTAGAGACCCAGTACTTC.

This clonotype was detected many times. The rearrangement links TRBV5-1 to TRBJ1-4; a possible D gene is TRBD1 (5 bases). Germline-derived CDR1 and CDR2 are SGHRS and YFSETQ. The CDR3 totals 16 residues. V shed 4 bases and J shed 8 bases, with 21 bases lying between them. CDR3 nucleotides: TGCGCCAGCAGCCGTGCCCCAGGGCGCGGTGAAGAAAAACTGTTTTTT. Amino acid sequence: CASSRAPGRGEEKLFF.

Concerning this clonotype itself: This clone may be a read error of a much larger clone one base away. This sequence joins TRBV11-1 and TRBJ2-2; either TRBD1 or TRBD2 may supply D (5 bases each). V lost 8 bases to trimming and J lost 1 base, with 14 bases between them. CDR1 is SGHAT and CDR2 is FQDESV in the germline V gene (reference sequence). CDR3 size: 15 residues. CDR3 sequence: CASRRDPGNTGELFF. In DNA, the CDR3 is TGTGCCAGCCGCCGGGACCCCGGGAACACCGGGGAGCTGTTTTTT. Together with reference TRBV11-1 and TRBJ2-2, the CDR3 gives the full variable domain: EAEVAQSPRYKITEKSQAVAFWCDPISGHATLYWYRQILGQGPELLVQFQDESVVDDSQLPKDRFSAERLKGVDSTLKIQPAELGDSAMYLCASRRDPGNTGELFFGEGSRLTVL.

This clonotype was seen many times. J is TRBJ2-5 and V is TRBV7-9; D is unclear. The V and J ends lost 2 bases and 5 bases respectively, with 6 bases between them. Germline assignment: CDR1 SEHNR and CDR2 FQNEAQ (reference sequence). This CDR3 has 12 amino acids. In nucleotides, the CDR3 is TGTGCCAGCAGCTTATTGGAGGAGACCCAGTACTTC. Amino acid sequence: CASSLLEETQYF. Filled out from reference TRBV7-9 and TRBJ2-5, the complete variable domain reads DTGVSQNPRHKITKRGQNVTFRCDPISEHNRLYWYRQTLGQGPEFLTYFQNEAQLEKSRLLSDRFSAERPKGSFSTLEIQRTEQGDSAMYLCASSLLEETQYFGPGTRLLVL.

A word on this clonotype: A much larger clone is a single base away; this may be a read error. The rearrangement uses TRBV12-3 or TRBV12-4 and TRBJ2-5, with TRBD2 as a possible D gene (7 bases). The CDR3 has 12 amino acids. The CDR3 DNA reads TGTGCCAGCAGTACACGGGGGGACACCCGGTACTTC. Residues: CASSTRGDTRYF.

CDR3 nucleotides: TGTGCCAGCAGCTTAAGGGTACAGGGCGCGGAGACCCAGTACTTC. Amino acid sequence: CASSLRVQGAETQYF. The chain has TRBV7-8 and TRBJ2-5; possible D gene TRBD1, 6 bases. The CDR3 covers 15 residues. Germline CDR1 reads SGHVS; CDR2 reads FQNEAQ. The V and J ends lost 2 bases and 5 bases respectively, with 15 bases between them.

This chain connects TRBV20-1 to TRBJ1-2; the D is unclear. Germline CDR1 reads DFQATT; CDR2 reads SNEGSKA (reference sequence). The V end lost 0 bases, the J end lost 7 bases, and 15 bases lay between the germline ends. CDR3 length equals 14 residues. The CDR3 DNA reads as TGCAGTGCTAGAGATGGGGTAGCGGGCCGTGGCTACACCTTC. It codes for CSARDGVAGRGYTF.

In the case of this clonotype: With a much larger clone just one base away, this may be a read error. This rearrangement joins TRBV7-9 to TRBJ1-2; 7 bases align to TRBD1. The CDR3 has 14 amino acids. The germline CDR1 and CDR2 sequences are SEHNR and FQNEAQ (reference sequence). The CDR3 DNA is TGTGCCAGCAGCTTAGATCTCACAGGGGATGGCTACGCCTTC. Residues: CASSLDLTGDGYAF.

The rearrangement joins TRBV10-3 to TRBJ1-1; 10 bases align to TRBD1. The CDR3 spans 16 residues. J gave up 4 bases and V 0 bases, and 5 bases lay outside the gene matches. Looked up from germline, CDR1 is ENHRY and CDR2 is SYGVKD. The CDR3 DNA is TGTGCCATCAGTGAGTCGGACAGGGGGACGGGCACTGAAGCTTTCTTT. Encoded protein: CAISESDRGTGTEAFF.

This chain joins TRBV5-1 and TRBJ1-6, with D tentatively TRBD1 (5 bases). V was cut by 5 bases and J by 16 bases, with 28 bases left in between. The CDR3 loop spans 16 amino acids. Looked up from germline, CDR1 is SGHRS and CDR2 is YFSETQ. The chain's CDR3 is CASSSPGGTEAFLLHF. The CDR3 coding sequence is TGCGCCAGCAGTTCCCCGGGGGGGACTGAAGCTTTCTTGCTCCACTTT.

A single count supports this clonotype. The junction shows a germline mismatch at one end, possibly a read error. The V and J genes are TRBV5-1 and TRBJ2-7; D uncertain. Germline values: CDR1 SGHRS, CDR2 YFSETQ. This CDR3 comprises 12 residues. CDR3 bases: TGCGCCAGCAGCTTTCGGCCTGCGGAGCTGTACTTC. Its protein product is CASSFRPAELYF. The entire variable domain, with the rest obtained from reference TRBV5-1 and TRBJ2-7, is as follows: KAGVTQTPRYLIKTRGQQVTLSCSPISGHRSVSWYQQTPGQGLQFLFEYFSETQRNKGNFPGRFSGRQFSNSRSEMNVSTLELGDSALYLCASSFRPAELYFGPGTRLTVT.

On this clonotype: One end of the junction fails to match germline, which may point to a read error. The J gene is TRBJ1-2, the V gene TRBV2; the D gene is possibly TRBD1 (5 bases). CDR1 is SNHLY and CDR2 is FYNNEI in the germline V gene. The CDR3 totals 11 residues. DNA of the CDR3: TGTGCCAGCAGGGAAGGGGAAGGCTACACCTTC. This sequence encodes CASREGEGYTF.

For this clonotype: The junction shows a germline mismatch at one end, possibly a read error. This sequence joins TRBV15 and TRBJ2-7, with 7 bases fitting TRBD2. The germline CDR1 and CDR2 sequences are LNHNV and YYDKDF (reference sequence). CDR3 size: 12 residues. Here the CDR3 reads CATSKSGARQYF. The CDR3 coding sequence is TGTGCCACCAGCAAGAGCGGGGCTAGGCAGTACTTT.

This clonotype has just one count. CDR3 DNA sequence: TGCAGTGCCAACAGGGGGCAAGGAAACACCTTC. Amino acids: CSANRGQGNTF. The chain couples TRBV20-1 to TRBJ1-2, with 9 bases aligning to TRBD1. After removal of 6 bases from V and 12 bases from J, the junction contained 8 bases not matched to a gene. In germline, CDR1 is DFQATT, CDR2 SNEGSKA (reference sequence). The CDR3 runs to 11 residues.

The V and J genes are TRBV6-5 and TRBJ2-7; 10 nucleotides align to TRBD1. The CDR3 length is 14 residues. Germline loops: CDR1 MNHEY, CDR2 SVGAGI. V dropped 6 bases and J dropped 3; count of bases not matched to a gene: 5. In DNA, the CDR3 is TGTGCCAGCAGACCCGGGACAGGGGACTACGAGCAGTACTTC. Translating gives CASRPGTGDYEQYF.

The chain has TRBV25-1 and TRBJ2-5; 7 nucleotides line up with TRBD1. Germline CDR1 is MGHDK and CDR2 is SYGVNS. This CDR3 is built from 13 residues. Unmatched junction bases numbered 6, after V lost 8 bases and J lost 3 bases. The CDR3: CASRGTDEETQYF. In DNA, the CDR3 is TGTGCCAGCCGAGGGACAGATGAAGAGACCCAGTACTTC.

The chain links TRBV29-1 to TRBJ1-3, with 10 bases that match TRBD1. The CDR3 is made up of 14 amino acids. Germline values: CDR1 SQVTM, CDR2 ANQGSEA. J gave up 0 bases and V 6 bases, and 2 bases lay outside the gene matches. This CDR3 reads CSVDRGDSGNTIYF. The CDR3 DNA reads as TGCAGCGTGGACAGGGGGGACTCTGGAAACACCATATATTTT.

This clonotype was counted many times. V and J are TRBV2 and TRBJ1-4; D call uncertain. Germline lookup yields CDR1 SNHLY and CDR2 FYNNEI. V lost 1 base and J 8 bases, leaving 11 bases between the germline ends. The CDR3 totals 14 residues. The CDR3 loop is CASSEERFGEKLFF. The CDR3 DNA reads TGTGCCAGCAGTGAAGAGAGGTTTGGGGAAAAACTGTTTTTT. The full variable domain, completed using reference TRBV2 and TRBJ1-4, is EPEVTQTPSHQVTQMGQEVILRCVPISNHLYFYWYRQILGQKVEFLVSFYNNEISEKSEIFDDQFSVERPDGSNFTLKIRSTKLEDSAMYFCASSEERFGEKLFFGSGTQLSVL.

The chain links TRBV4-1 to TRBJ2-7; D is possibly TRBD1 or TRBD2 (6 bases each). The CDR3 covers 15 residues. From germline, CDR1 is MGHRA and CDR2 YSYEKL. Trimming took 2 bases from V and 5 from J, leaving 16 bases between them. CDR3 nucleotide sequence: TGCGCCAGCAGCCAAATAATCAAGGGGGGCCACGAGCAGTACTTC. Its protein product is CASSQIIKGGHEQYF.

Notes on this clonotype: This may come from a read error, since a much larger clone is one base off. This chain connects TRBV9 to TRBJ2-2; perhaps TRBD1 as D (6 bases). In germline, CDR1 is SGDLS, CDR2 YYNGEE. There are 13 residues in the CDR3. V shed 0 bases and J shed 13 bases, with 13 bases lying between them. The CDR3 DNA follows: TGTGCCAGCAGCGTAGAGGACTTCAGGGGGCTGTTTTTT. Its protein is CASSVEDFRGLFF.

This clonotype was seen more than once but under ten times. One base away lies a much larger clone, so this may be a sequencing read error. In DNA form, the CDR3 reads TGTGCCAGCAGAAGACAGGGGGCAGGGGAAAAACTGCTTTTT. Translated: CASRRQGAGEKLLF. The chain uses TRBV7-8 and TRBJ1-4, with 10 bases lining up with TRBD1. CDR3 length equals 14 residues. CDR1 and CDR2 from the germline V gene are SGHVS and FQNEAQ.

This clonotype was recorded a few times. The rearrangement joins TRBV7-9 to TRBJ2-2; 9 bases align to TRBD2. CDR1 is SEHNR, CDR2 FQNEAQ, per germline (reference sequence). The length of the CDR3 is 17 residues. V was pared by 3 bases and J by 6 bases, with 11 bases of the junction left unmatched. Here the CDR3 DNA reads TGTGCCAGCAGCTTTCCAGGGCTAGCGGGGTCGGCCGGGGAGCTGTTTTTT. Translation gives CASSFPGLAGSAGELFF.

The V gene is TRBV24-1, the J gene TRBJ1-3; no firm D call. The CDR3 length is 13 residues. Germline values: CDR1 KGHDR, CDR2 SFDVKD. V lost 5 bases and J lost 4, with 8 bases in between. The chain's CDR3 is CATSARVGNTIYF. As DNA, the CDR3 is TGTGCCACCAGTGCTAGAGTCGGAAACACCATATATTTT.